This TCR beta chain was captured by sequencing in a study of cytomegalovirus exposure and HLA in healthy donors. On this clone itself: The antigen is not known.

The germline gives CDR1 MDHEN, CDR2 SYDVKM. Trimming took 8 bases from V and 0 from J, leaving 10 bases between them. The CDR3 spans 13 residues. Nominally healthy donors were sampled, though unrecorded immune exposures were likely. General study results and limits: A previous analysis found most TCR beta V segments productive roughly 90% or roughly 30% of the time.

The PCR employed 60 Vbeta primers together with 13 Jbeta primers. Assay used: immunoSEQ multiplex PCR; TCRdb lists only in-frame clones, some missing. The profile shows over 85,000 clones, around three quarters of them singletons. The material sequenced was PBMCs. V usage is TRBV28 and J usage is TRBJ1-1; D is unclear. The source is a woman in her 30s in good health and CMV-seronegative. CDR3 residues: CASWRDLNTEAFF. DNA of the CDR3: TGTGCCAGCTGGCGGGATCTGAACACTGAAGCTTTCTTT.